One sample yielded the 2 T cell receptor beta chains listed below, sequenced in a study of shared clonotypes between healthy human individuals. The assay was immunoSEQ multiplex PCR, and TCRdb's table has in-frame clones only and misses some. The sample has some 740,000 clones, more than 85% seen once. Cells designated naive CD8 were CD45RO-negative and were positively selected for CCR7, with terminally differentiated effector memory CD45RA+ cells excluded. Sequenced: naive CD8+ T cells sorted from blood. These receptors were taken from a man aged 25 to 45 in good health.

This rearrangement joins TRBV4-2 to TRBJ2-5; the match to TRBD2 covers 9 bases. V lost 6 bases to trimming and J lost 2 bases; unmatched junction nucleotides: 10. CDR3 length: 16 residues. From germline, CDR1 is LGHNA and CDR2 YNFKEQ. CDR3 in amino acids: CASRPIAGEGQETQYF. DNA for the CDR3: TGTGCCAGCAGGCCCATAGCGGGAGAGGGACAAGAGACCCAGTACTTC.

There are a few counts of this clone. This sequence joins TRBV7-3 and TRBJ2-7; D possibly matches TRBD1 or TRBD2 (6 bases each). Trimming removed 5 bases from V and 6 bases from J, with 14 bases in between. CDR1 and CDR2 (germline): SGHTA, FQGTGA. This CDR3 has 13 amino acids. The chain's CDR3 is CASSPRGVREQYF. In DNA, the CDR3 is TGTGCCAGCAGCCCTAGGGGGGTACGCGAGCAGTACTTC.